A single TCR beta chain is shown here with its context. Its antigen is still unknown. The data derive from a study of blood T cells in healthy people across ages. Study results and limitations: More naive CD4+ cells and higher diversity were found in long-lived than in aged donors.

Every participating donor contributed roughly 10 milliliters of peripheral blood through a draw. The use of a sample-barcoded 5' primer and a J-beta primer mix characterized a second PCR of roughly 7 to 12 cycles. MiXCR, applied by TCRdb to the 5' RACE reads, yields one record per CDR3 protein. The repertoire includes almost 300,000 distinct CDR3 sequences, around 30% of them detected once, and over 25% sits in the top ten. Germline V gene lookup returns CDR1 LGHDT and CDR2 YNNKEL (reference sequence). The CDR3 length is 15 residues. Unmatched junction bases numbered 12, after V lost 8 bases and J lost 2 bases.

Sequenced input: blood. The TCR was taken from an older woman in good health. This sequence joins TRBV3-1 and TRBJ2-7, with 7 bases that match TRBD2. The DNA for the CDR3 is TGTGCCAGCGGGGAATTAGGACTAGGTACCTACGAGCAGTACTTC. Translation: CASGELGLGTYEQYF.